The present TCR beta chain was sequenced within a study of shared clonotypes between healthy human individuals. Study-wide results and caveats: The rarefaction results pointed to incomplete sorted-subset sequencing despite large depth. The study found 4.5% to 6% of naive CD4 clonotypes shared across a few donors. Generation probabilities were higher for clonotypes shared across all four sorted-subset donors than for unshared ones. Represented diversity, genetic and exposure-history alike, was limited by few donors.

The protocol was immunoSEQ multiplex PCR, while the TCRdb copy is restricted to in-frame clones and leaves out a portion. This sample carries roughly 400,000 clones, about 97% of them seen once, and the ten largest clones take about 0.32%. A note on this clone: The target antigen is unknown.

The CDR3 is 14 residues long. Trimming removed 4 bases at V and 6 bases at J, with 12 bases between. CDR1 SNHLY and CDR2 FYNNEI come from the germline V gene. The origin of this receptor is a man under 40 in good health. J is TRBJ2-2 and V is TRBV2; TRBD1 is a possible D gene (6 bases). The sample taken for sequencing was memory CD8+ T cells sorted from blood. Subset of the sample: CD45RO+ cells pooled with CCR7-negative TemRA cells. As DNA, the CDR3 is TGTGCCAGCAGTGGGACCCCAGGGGCCGGGGAGCTGTTTTTT. Amino acids: CASSGTPGAGELFF.